Listed below are T cell receptor beta chains from one sample, sequenced in a study of blood T cell repertoires in COVID-19. Assay: immunoSEQ multiplex PCR; the TCRdb copy retains only in-frame clones and omits some. The repertoire has 97,000 or so clones, over 75% of them found once; the top ten carry less than 2%. The sample comprised peripheral blood. The receptors were sampled from a man in his 60s with acute or convalescent COVID-19. CDR3s include the opening cysteine and the closing phenylalanine or tryptophan. Fields, in order: D gene, J gene, clone size, V gene, CDR3 protein, CDR3 DNA. The D gene is left open where the match is weak. The listing skips clone size in some rows; elsewhere it reads once, few, many or a size class.

>TRBD1|TRBJ1-6|NA|TRBV6-5
CASSSGTGVSPLHF
TGTGCCAGCAGTTCAGGGACAGGGGTCTCACCCCTCCACTTT
>TRBD1|TRBJ2-3|NA|TRBV19
CASSGPGQGVLGAYF
TGTGCCAGTAGTGGCCCGGGACAGGGGGTATTAGGCGCGTATTTT
>NA|TRBJ1-5|NA|TRBV7-9
CASSLQDYQPQHF
TGTGCCAGCAGCTTACAGGACTATCAGCCCCAGCATTTT
>NA|TRBJ1-1|NA|TRBV11-2
CASSFGNTEAFF
TGTGCCAGCAGCTTCGGGAACACTGAAGCTTTCTTT
>NA|TRBJ1-2|NA|TRBV28
CASSLGGYGYTF
TGTGCCAGCAGTCTAGGAGGCTATGGCTACACCTTC
>NA|TRBJ1-6|NA|TRBV7-2
CASSLVPGAALHF
TGTGCCAGCAGCTTAGTCCCAGGCGCAGCCCTCCACTTT
>TRBD2|TRBJ2-2|once|TRBV18
CASSPGLAGTGELFF
TGTGCCAGCTCACCAGGACTAGCGGGGACCGGGGAGCTGTTTTTT
>NA|TRBJ1-1|NA|TRBV7-9
CASSLQQQNTEAFF
TGTGCCAGCAGCCTTCAACAGCAGAACACTGAAGCTTTCTTT
>NA|TRBJ1-4|NA|TRBV18
CASSPQIRELFF
TGTGCCAGCTCACCACAGATCCGAGAACTGTTTTTT
>NA|TRBJ1-6|NA|TRBV6-5
CASSYSGLVGSPLHF
TGTGCCAGCAGTTACTCGGGGCTGGTGGGGTCACCCCTCCACTTT
>NA|TRBJ2-1|NA|TRBV6-5
CASSYSTSSYNEQFF
TGTGCCAGCAGTTACTCAACTAGCTCCTACAATGAGCAGTTCTTC
>NA|TRBJ1-1|NA|TRBV5-5
CASSLRNMNTEAFF
TGTGCCAGCAGCTTGCGTAACATGAACACTGAAGCTTTCTTT
>NA|TRBJ2-2|NA|TRBV7-2
CASSYVEPRGTGELFF
TGTGCCAGCAGCTACGTCGAACCTAGGGGCACCGGGGAGCTGTTTTTT
>TRBD1|TRBJ1-4|NA|TRBV6-5
CASRRDRANEKLFF
TGTGCCAGCAGGAGGGACAGGGCTAATGAAAAACTGTTTTTT